The 11 T cell receptor beta chains below come from one sample, sequenced in a study of CD8 T cells in ankylosing spondylitis. In TCRdb, the 5' RACE reads were re-called with MiXCR into one record per CDR3 protein. The table lists under 450,000 distinct CDR3 sequences, approximately 22% of them singletons. Sequenced material: blood, either unsorted or a sorted T cell fraction (not recorded which). The receptor source for this set is a male donor with ankylosing spondylitis or in good health (not recorded which).

V gene TRBV7-9 combines with J gene TRBJ2-2; 7 nucleotides align to TRBD1. V lost 5 bases and J lost 4; bases outside the gene matches: 13. From germline, CDR1 is SEHNR and CDR2 FQNEAQ (reference sequence). This CDR3 region has 17 residues. The CDR3, as DNA: TGTGCCAGCAGCCATCGACGACAGGGAGCGGCCACCGGGGAGCTGTTTTTT. It encodes CASSHRRQGAATGELFF.

This clonotype has a handful of counts. V and J are TRBV6-1 and TRBJ2-7; D may be TRBD2 (6 bases). The germline V gene has CDR1 MNHNS and CDR2 SASEGT. This CDR3 is built from 14 residues. V lost 2 bases and J 2 bases, leaving 10 bases between the germline ends. The CDR3 here is CASSEWRGTYEQYF. The CDR3 nucleotides read TGTGCCAGCAGTGAATGGCGGGGAACCTACGAGCAGTACTTC.

This clonotype was seen only a few times. The CDR3 bases are TGTGCCAGCAGCCCCTGGGGTCCTAGGTACCAAGAGACCCAGTACTTC. This encodes CASSPWGPRYQETQYF. J is TRBJ2-5 and V is TRBV12-3 or TRBV12-4; D remains unclear. Trimming removed 6 bases at V and 0 bases at J, with 17 bases between. CDR3 length equals 16 residues.

This clonotype was counted only a few times. This chain connects TRBV7-8 to TRBJ2-1; TRBD2 might be the D (5 bases). Germline V CDR1 and CDR2: SGHVS, FQNEAQ. The CDR3 sequence is 12 residues long. V lost 2 bases, J lost 9 bases, and 8 bases lay in between. The CDR3 loop reads CASSLREGEQFF. The CDR3 DNA reads as TGTGCCAGCAGCTTACGCGAGGGTGAGCAGTTCTTC.

This clonotype was seen more than once but under ten times. The gene calls are TRBV29-1 and TRBJ2-1; weak D call: TRBD2 (6 bases). This CDR3 comprises 12 residues. CDR1 and CDR2 from the germline V gene are SQVTM and ANQGSEA. V was pared by 4 bases and J by 7 bases, with 11 bases between. The CDR3 is CSVGVRENEQFF. CDR3 in DNA: TGCAGCGTTGGGGTCCGGGAGAATGAGCAGTTCTTC.

This clonotype was seen a few times. The chain carries TRBV5-1 and TRBJ2-7; D is possibly TRBD2 (5 bases). V shed 4 bases and J shed 2 bases, with 16 bases lying between them. The CDR3 covers 15 residues. Germline V gene lookup returns CDR1 SGHRS and CDR2 YFSETQ. The CDR3 loop reads CASSVGIGGAYEQYF. The CDR3 region has the DNA TGCGCCAGCAGCGTGGGTATTGGAGGAGCCTACGAGCAGTACTTC.

The chain recombines TRBV4-1 with TRBJ2-1; 12 nucleotides match TRBD1. The length of the CDR3 is 19 residues. Germline CDR1 and CDR2: MGHRA and YSYEKL. J was trimmed by 8 bases and V by 1 base; bases with no gene match: 15. Here the CDR3 reads CASSQGPGTGGPGLDEQFF. The DNA for the CDR3 is TGCGCCAGCAGCCAAGGTCCGGGGACAGGGGGCCCGGGGTTGGATGAGCAGTTCTTC.

This clonotype was seen only a few times. V usage is TRBV6-1 and J usage is TRBJ2-2; TRBD2 is a possible D gene (5 bases). Per the germline V gene, CDR1 is MNHNS and CDR2 is SASEGT. The CDR3 is 15 residues long. Between the trimmed V and J ends, which lost 6 bases and 7 bases, there was a span of 18 bases. The chain's CDR3 is CASSPLPGYGGELFF. CDR3 in DNA: TGTGCCAGCAGCCCGCTCCCGGGGTACGGCGGGGAGCTGTTTTTT.

The rearrangement links TRBV10-3 to TRBJ2-3, with 10 positions matching TRBD2. The V segment lost 6 bases and the J segment 3 bases; nucleotides outside the gene matches: 6. The CDR3 has 15 residues. Germline V CDR1 and CDR2: ENHRY, SYGVKD. DNA for the CDR3: TGTGCCATCAGCCTAGCGGGGGTGCCGACAGATACGCAGTATTTT. Translating it yields CAISLAGVPTDTQYF.

This clonotype has only a few counts. The rearrangement uses TRBV19 and TRBJ2-7; D uncertain. The CDR3 covers 13 residues. Germline V gives CDR1 LNHDA, CDR2 SQIVND (reference sequence). Between the trimmed V and J ends, which lost 0 bases and 0 bases, there was a span of 3 bases. CDR3 in DNA: TGTGCCAGTAGTATAGAAGTCTCCTACGAGCAGTACTTC. Translation: CASSIEVSYEQYF. Supplemented by reference TRBV19 and TRBJ2-7, the full variable domain reads DGGITQSPKYLFRKEGQNVTLSCEQNLNHDAMYWYRQDPGQGLRLIYYSQIVNDFQKGDIAEGYSVSREKKESFPLTVTSAQKNPTAFYLCASSIEVSYEQYFGPGTRLTVT.

The rearrangement joins TRBV4-1 to TRBJ1-6; tentative D call: TRBD1 (6 bases). The CDR3 runs 16 residues. Per germline, CDR1 MGHRA and CDR2 YSYEKL. V shed 0 bases and J shed 10 bases, with 16 bases lying between them. The CDR3 DNA sequence: TGCGCCAGCAGCCAAGAACAGGGCGCAGGCGGCTCACCCCTCCACTTT. Translated: CASSQEQGAGGSPLHF.